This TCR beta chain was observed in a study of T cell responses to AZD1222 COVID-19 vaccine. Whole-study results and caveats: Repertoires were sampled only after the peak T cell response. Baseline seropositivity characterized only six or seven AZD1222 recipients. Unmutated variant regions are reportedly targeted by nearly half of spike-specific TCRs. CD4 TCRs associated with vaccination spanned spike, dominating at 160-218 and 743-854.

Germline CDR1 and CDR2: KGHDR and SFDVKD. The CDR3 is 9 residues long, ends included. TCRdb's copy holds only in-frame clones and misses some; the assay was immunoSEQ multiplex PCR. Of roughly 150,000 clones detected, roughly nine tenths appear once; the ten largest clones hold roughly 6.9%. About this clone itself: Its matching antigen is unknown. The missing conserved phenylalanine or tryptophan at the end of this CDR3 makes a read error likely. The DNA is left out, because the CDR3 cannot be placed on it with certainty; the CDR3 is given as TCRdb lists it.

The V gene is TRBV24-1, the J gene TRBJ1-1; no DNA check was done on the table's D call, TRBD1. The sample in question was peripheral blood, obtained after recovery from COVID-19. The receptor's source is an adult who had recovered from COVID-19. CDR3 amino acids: CATSVDRRL.